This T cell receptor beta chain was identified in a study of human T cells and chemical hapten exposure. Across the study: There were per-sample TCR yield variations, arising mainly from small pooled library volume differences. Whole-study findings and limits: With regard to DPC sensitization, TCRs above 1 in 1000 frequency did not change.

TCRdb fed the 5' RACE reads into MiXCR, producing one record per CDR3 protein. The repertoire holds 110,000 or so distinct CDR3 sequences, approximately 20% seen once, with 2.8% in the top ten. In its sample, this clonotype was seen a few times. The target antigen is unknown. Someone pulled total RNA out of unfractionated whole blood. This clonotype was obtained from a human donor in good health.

The CDR3 sequence is CSVTVLATDTQYF. CDR3 nucleotide sequence: TGCAGCGTCACCGTACTAGCCACAGATACGCAGTATTTT. The chain links TRBV29-1 to TRBJ2-3; TRBD2 is a possible D gene (6 bases). The V end was cut by 6 bases, the J end by 2 bases, with 12 bases between. CDR1 is SQVTM, CDR2 ANQGSEA, per germline. The CDR3 totals 13 residues.